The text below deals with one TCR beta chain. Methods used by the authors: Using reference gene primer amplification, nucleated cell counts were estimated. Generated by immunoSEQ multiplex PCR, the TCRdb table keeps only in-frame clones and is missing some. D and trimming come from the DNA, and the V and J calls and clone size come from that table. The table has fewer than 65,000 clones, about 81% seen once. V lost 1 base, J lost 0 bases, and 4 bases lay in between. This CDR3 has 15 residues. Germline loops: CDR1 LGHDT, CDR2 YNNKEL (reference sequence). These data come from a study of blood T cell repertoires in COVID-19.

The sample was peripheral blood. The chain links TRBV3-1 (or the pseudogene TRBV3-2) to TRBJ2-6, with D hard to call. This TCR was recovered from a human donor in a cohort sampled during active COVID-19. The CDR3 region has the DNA TGTGCCAGCAGCCAAGTATTCTCTGGGGCCAACGTCCTGACTTTC. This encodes CASSQVFSGANVLTF.